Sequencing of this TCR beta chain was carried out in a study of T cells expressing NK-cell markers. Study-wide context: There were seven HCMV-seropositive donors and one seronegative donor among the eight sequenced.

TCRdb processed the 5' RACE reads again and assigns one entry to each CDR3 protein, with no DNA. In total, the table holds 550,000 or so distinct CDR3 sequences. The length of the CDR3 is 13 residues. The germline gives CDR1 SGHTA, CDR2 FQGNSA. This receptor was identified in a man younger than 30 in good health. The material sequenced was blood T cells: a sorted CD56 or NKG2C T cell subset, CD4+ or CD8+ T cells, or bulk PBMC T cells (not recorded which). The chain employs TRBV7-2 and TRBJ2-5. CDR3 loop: CASSLSSSETQYF.